The rows below give T cell receptor beta chains drawn from one sample of a study of early T cells in non-severe SARS-CoV-2 infection. Each CDR3 protein is one row after TCRdb ran MiXCR on the 5' RACE reads. Of 98,000 or so distinct CDR3 sequences listed, 9% to 14% are singletons. Specimen: whole blood. The receptor source for this set is an adult who was a healthcare worker with PCR-confirmed SARS-CoV-2 infection or an uninfected control (not recorded which). CDR3s include the opening cysteine and the closing phenylalanine or tryptophan. A D gene is named only where the DNA matches it firmly. Clone size, where shown, is once, few, many, or a class for clones that have expanded.

clone size	V gene	J gene	D gene	CDR3 DNA	CDR3 protein
-	TRBV20-1	TRBJ2-7	-	TGCAGTGCTAGAGGGGTCTACGAGCAGTACTTC	CSARGVYEQYF
many	TRBV7-3	TRBJ2-2	-	TGTGCCAGCAGCTTTACTGGGCCAAACACCGGGGAGCTGTTTTTT	CASSFTGPNTGELFF
few	TRBV6-5	TRBJ2-2	-	TGTGCCAGCAGAGTCGACAGGTGGTCCGGGGAGCTGTTTTTT	CASRVDRWSGELFF
-	TRBV7-9	TRBJ2-5	-	TGTGCCAGCAGCTTCCTATGGGGGATTCAAGAGACCCAGTACTTC	CASSFLWGIQETQYF
-	TRBV7-8	TRBJ2-5	TRBD1	TGTGCCAGCAGCCCTCGGACAGGGGAGGGAGAGACCCAGTACTTC	CASSPRTGEGETQYF
many	TRBV30	TRBJ2-7	TRBD2	TGTGCCTGGAAGAGTAGCGGGAGCCACGAGCAGTACTTC	CAWKSSGSHEQYF
-	TRBV20-1	TRBJ2-1	-	TGCAGTGCCCGACGGGACCTCTACAATGAGCAGTTCTTC	CSARRDLYNEQFF
-	TRBV5-1	TRBJ2-3	-	TGCGCCAGCAGCCTGGAACTCGGGGAGCAGTATTTT	CASSLELGEQYF
-	TRBV5-1	TRBJ2-1	-	TGTGCCAGCAGCTTGGTTTTGGGGAGCTCCTACAATGAGCAGTTCTTC	CASSLVLGSSYNEQFF
many	TRBV5-6	TRBJ2-4	-	TGTGCCAGCAGCTTGGGGGGTGGGCACCAATACCTTGGGGCCAAAAACATTCAGTACTTC	CASSLGGGHQYLGAKNIQYF
-	TRBV12-3/TRBV12-4	TRBJ1-1	-	TGTGCCAGCAGGATTCACGGGTCTCTGAACACTGAAGCTTTCTTT	CASRIHGSLNTEAFF
-	TRBV19	TRBJ2-7	TRBD1	TGTGCCAGTACCCATGGGGCAGGGGGTATCTACGAGCAGTACTTC	CASTHGAGGIYEQYF
many	TRBV20-1	TRBJ2-5	TRBD2	TGCAGTGCTAGGGGGGGACTAGCTGATGAGACCCAGTACTTC	CSARGGLADETQYF
-	TRBV6-6	TRBJ1-5	-	TGTGCCAGCAGTTACCCCCAACAATTCATGGTCAGCAATCAGCCCCAGCATTTT	CASSYPQQFMVSNQPQHF
many	TRBV6-1	TRBJ1-2	TRBD1	TGTGCCAGCAGTGAAGTAGGGACAGGGACGGCTGGCTACACCTTC	CASSEVGTGTAGYTF
many	TRBV6-6	TRBJ2-2	-	TGTGCCAGCAGTTCGCCAGGACTACACACCGGGGAGCTGTTTTTT	CASSSPGLHTGELFF
-	TRBV7-9	TRBJ2-1	TRBD1	TGTGCCAGCAGCCGGGACAGCCCCGGTGAGCAGTTCTTC	CASSRDSPGEQFF
-	TRBV11-2	TRBJ1-1	-	TGTGCCAGCAGCATGAAAGGGGGCACTGAAGCTTTCTTT	CASSMKGGTEAFF